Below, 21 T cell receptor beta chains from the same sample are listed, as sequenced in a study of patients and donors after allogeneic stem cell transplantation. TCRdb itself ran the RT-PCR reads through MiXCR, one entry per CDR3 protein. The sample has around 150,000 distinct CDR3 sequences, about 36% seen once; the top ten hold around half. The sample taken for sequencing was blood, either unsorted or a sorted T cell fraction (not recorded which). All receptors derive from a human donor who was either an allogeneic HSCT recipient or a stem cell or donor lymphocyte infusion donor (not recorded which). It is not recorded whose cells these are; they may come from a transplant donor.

CDR3 sequence: CSARWDRNNEKLFF. Written as DNA, the CDR3 is TGCAGTGCTAGATGGGACAGGAATAATGAAAAACTGTTTTTT. This chain links TRBV20-1 with TRBJ1-4; 8 bases agree with TRBD1. The J segment lost 4 bases and the V segment lost 2 bases, leaving 3 bases of the junction unmatched. The CDR3 spans 14 residues. Germline values: CDR1 DFQATT, CDR2 SNEGSKA (reference sequence).

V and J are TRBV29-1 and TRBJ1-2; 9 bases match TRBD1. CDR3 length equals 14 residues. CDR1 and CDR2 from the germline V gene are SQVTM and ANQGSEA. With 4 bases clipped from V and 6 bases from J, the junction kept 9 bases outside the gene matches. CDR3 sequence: CSVGRDRDRHGYTF. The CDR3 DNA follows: TGCAGCGTTGGCCGGGACAGGGATCGGCATGGCTACACCTTC.

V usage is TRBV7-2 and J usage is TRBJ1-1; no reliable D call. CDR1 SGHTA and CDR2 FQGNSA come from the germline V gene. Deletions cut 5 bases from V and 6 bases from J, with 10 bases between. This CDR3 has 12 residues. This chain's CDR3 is CASSPRLSEAFF. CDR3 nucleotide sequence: TGTGCCAGCAGCCCAAGGTTATCTGAAGCTTTCTTT. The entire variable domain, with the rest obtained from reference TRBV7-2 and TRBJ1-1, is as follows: GAGVSQSPSNKVTEKGKDVELRCDPISGHTALYWYRQSLGQGLEFLIYFQGNSAPDKSGLPSDRFSAERTGGSVSTLTIQRTQQEDSAVYLCASSPRLSEAFFGQGTRLTVV.

The CDR3 protein is CASSPDRGSSKGNQPQHF. The CDR3, as DNA: TGTGCCAGCAGCCCGGACAGGGGGAGTAGTAAGGGCAATCAGCCCCAGCATTTT. V and J are TRBV12-3 or TRBV12-4 and TRBJ1-5; TRBD1 matches 10 bases. The CDR3 is 18 residues long. With 6 bases clipped from V and 2 bases from J, the junction kept 13 bases outside the gene matches.

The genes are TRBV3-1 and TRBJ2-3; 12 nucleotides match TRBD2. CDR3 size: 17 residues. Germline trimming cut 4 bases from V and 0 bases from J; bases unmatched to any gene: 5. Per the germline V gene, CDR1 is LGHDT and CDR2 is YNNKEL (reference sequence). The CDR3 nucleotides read TGTGCCAGCAGCCCGCGACTAGCGGGGGTTAGCACAGATACGCAGTATTTT. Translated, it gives CASSPRLAGVSTDTQYF.

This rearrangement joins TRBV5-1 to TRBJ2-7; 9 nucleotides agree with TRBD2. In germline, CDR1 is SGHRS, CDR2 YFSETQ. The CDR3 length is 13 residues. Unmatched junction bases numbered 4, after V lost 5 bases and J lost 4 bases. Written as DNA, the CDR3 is TGCGCCAGCAGACCTGCGGGGGGGTACGAGCAGTACTTC. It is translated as CASRPAGGYEQYF.

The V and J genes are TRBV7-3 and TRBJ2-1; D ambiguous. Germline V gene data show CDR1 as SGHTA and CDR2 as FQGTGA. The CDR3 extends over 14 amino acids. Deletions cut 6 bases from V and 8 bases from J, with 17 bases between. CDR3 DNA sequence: TGTGCCAGCAGTCGTGCCTCCGGTGCTCATGAGCAGTTCTTC. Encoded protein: CASSRASGAHEQFF.

The CDR3: CSSATYMGSSEQYF. CDR3 DNA: TGCAGTAGCGCGACTTACATGGGCAGTAGCGAGCAGTACTTC. The rearrangement links TRBV20-1 to TRBJ2-7; D gene uncertain. The CDR3 consists of 14 residues. V lost 8 bases and J 6 bases, leaving 23 bases between the germline ends. The V gene's germline CDR1 is DFQATT and CDR2 SNEGSKA (reference sequence).

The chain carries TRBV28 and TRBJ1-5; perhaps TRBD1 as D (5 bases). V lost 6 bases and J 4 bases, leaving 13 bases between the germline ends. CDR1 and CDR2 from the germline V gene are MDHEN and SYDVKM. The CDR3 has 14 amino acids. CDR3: CASSPGALNQPQHF. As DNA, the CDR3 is TGTGCCAGCAGCCCCGGGGCGTTGAATCAGCCCCAGCATTTT.

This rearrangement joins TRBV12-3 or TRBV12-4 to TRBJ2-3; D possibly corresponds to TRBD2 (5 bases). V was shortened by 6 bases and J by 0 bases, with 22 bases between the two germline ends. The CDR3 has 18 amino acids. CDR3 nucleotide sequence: TGTGCCAGCAGCCCCGCCGGGCGTGGACTTTTTAGCACAGATACGCAGTATTTT. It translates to CASSPAGRGLFSTDTQYF.

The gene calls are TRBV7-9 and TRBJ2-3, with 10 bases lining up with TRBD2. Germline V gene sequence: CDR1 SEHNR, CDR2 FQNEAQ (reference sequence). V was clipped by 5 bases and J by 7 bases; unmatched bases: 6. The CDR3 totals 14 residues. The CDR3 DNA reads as TGTGCCAGCAGCCAAGCGGGGGGGCGTTATACGCAGTATTTT. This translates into CASSQAGGRYTQYF.

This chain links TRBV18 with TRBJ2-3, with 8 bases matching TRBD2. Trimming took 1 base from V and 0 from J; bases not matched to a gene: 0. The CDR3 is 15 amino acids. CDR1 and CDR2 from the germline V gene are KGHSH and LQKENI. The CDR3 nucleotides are TGTGCCAGCTCACCACTAGCGGGGAGCACAGATACGCAGTATTTT. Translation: CASSPLAGSTDTQYF.

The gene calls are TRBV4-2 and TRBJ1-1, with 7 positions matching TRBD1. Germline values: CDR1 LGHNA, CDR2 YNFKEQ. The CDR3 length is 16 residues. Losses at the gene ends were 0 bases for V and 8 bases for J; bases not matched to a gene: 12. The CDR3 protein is CASSQDPDLGTAEAFF. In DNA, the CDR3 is TGTGCCAGCAGCCAAGACCCGGACCTTGGGACAGCAGAAGCTTTCTTT.

The CDR3 region is CSVPHGGQTYGYTF. The DNA of the CDR3 is TGCAGCGTCCCCCACGGGGGGCAGACCTATGGCTACACCTTC. The V gene is TRBV29-1, the J gene TRBJ1-2; a weak D match, TRBD1 (6 bases). Trimming cost V 6 bases and J 4 bases, with 18 bases left between them. CDR3 length equals 14 residues. The germline CDR1 and CDR2 sequences are SQVTM and ANQGSEA.

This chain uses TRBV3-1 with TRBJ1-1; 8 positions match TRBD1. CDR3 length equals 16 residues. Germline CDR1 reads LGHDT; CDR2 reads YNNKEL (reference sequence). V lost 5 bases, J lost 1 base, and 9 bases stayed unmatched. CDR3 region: CASSSRDRLSNTEAFF. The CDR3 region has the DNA TGTGCCAGCAGCAGCCGGGACAGGCTATCGAACACTGAAGCTTTCTTT.

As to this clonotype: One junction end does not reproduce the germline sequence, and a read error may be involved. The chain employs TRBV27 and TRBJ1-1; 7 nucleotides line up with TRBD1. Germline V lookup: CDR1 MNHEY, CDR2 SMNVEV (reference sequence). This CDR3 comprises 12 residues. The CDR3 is CARPQGNTEAFF. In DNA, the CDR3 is TGTGCCAGACCACAGGGGAACACTGAGGCTTTCTTT.

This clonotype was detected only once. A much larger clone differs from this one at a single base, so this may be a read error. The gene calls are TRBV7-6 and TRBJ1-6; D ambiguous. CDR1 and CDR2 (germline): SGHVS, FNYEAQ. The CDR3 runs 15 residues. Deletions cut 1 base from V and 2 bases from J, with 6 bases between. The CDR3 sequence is CASSLEGTYNSPLHF. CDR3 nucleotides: TGTGCCAGCAGCTTAGAAGGGACCTATAATTCACCCCTCCACTTT.

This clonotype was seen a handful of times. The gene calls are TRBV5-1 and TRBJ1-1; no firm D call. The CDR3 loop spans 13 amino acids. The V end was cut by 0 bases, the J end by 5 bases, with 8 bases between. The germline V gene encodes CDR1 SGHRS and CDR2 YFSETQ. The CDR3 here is CASSLASETEAFF. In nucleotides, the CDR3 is TGCGCCAGCAGCTTGGCTTCGGAAACTGAAGCTTTCTTT.

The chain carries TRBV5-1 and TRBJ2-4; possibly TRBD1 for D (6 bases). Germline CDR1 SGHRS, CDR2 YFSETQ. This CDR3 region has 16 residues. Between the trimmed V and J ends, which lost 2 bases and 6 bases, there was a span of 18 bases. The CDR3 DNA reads TGCGCCAGCAGCTTACTCCTACAGGGTGGTGGAAACATTCAGTACTTC. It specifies CASSLLLQGGGNIQYF. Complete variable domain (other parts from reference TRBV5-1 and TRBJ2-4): KAGVTQTPRYLIKTRGQQVTLSCSPISGHRSVSWYQQTPGQGLQFLFEYFSETQRNKGNFPGRFSGRQFSNSRSEMNVSTLELGDSALYLCASSLLLQGGGNIQYFGAGTRLSVL.

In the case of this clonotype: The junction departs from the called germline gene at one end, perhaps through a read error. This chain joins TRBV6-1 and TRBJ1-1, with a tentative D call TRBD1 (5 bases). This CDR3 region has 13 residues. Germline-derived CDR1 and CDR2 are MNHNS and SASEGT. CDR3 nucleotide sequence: TGTGCCAGCAGCGAAGGGGCTTTCACTGAAGCTTTCTTT. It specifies CASSEGAFTEAFF.

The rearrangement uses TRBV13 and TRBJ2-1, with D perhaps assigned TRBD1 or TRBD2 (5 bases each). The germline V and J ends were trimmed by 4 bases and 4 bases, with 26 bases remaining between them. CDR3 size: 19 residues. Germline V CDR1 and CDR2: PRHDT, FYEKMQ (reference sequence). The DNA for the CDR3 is TGTGCCAGCAGCTCACCAACCTCCCACACGGGGCGCGGGTACAATGAGCAGTTCTTC. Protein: CASSSPTSHTGRGYNEQFF.